Each of the 11 T cell receptor beta chains below was sequenced from the same sample in a study of CD8 T cells in Susac syndrome. RNA was extracted with the RNeasy kit, and a quantity of roughly 0.5 to 1 ug was reverse transcribed using random hexamers. MiXCR was run by TCRdb on the immunoSEQ multiplex PCR reads, yielding one entry per CDR3 protein. This sample has about 120,000 distinct CDR3 sequences, with 80% to 95% found just once. The sequenced sample was CD4+ T cells from PBMCs. The receptor source for this set is a human donor in good health.

This clonotype was picked up a small number of times. The chain is built from TRBV12-3 or TRBV12-4 and TRBJ2-7, with D perhaps being TRBD1 or TRBD2 (5 bases each). Between the trimmed V and J ends, which lost 5 bases and 9 bases, there was a span of 17 bases. The CDR3 has 13 residues. The CDR3 loop reads CASSPGRGMGQYF. In DNA, the CDR3 is TGTGCCAGCAGTCCGGGACGGGGTATGGGGCAGTACTTC.

This chain links TRBV2 with TRBJ2-1; D may be TRBD1 or TRBD2 (7 bases each). V lost 7 bases and J lost 8, with 15 bases in between. CDR1 and CDR2 (germline): SNHLY, FYNNEI. The length of the CDR3 is 13 residues. DNA for the CDR3: TGTGCCAGCATGGGAGGGGGCGCGGATGAGCAGTTCTTC. Its translation is CASMGGGADEQFF.

V gene TRBV7-3 combines with J gene TRBJ2-1, with TRBD2 matching 8 bases. Per germline, CDR1 SGHTA and CDR2 FQGTGA. There are 18 residues in the CDR3. With 1 base clipped from V and 6 bases from J, the junction kept 14 bases outside the gene matches. In nucleotides, the CDR3 is TGTGCCAGCAGCTTAATAACCCTAAGCGGGAGAGGGTCCAATGAGCAGTTCTTC. This gives the protein CASSLITLSGRGSNEQFF.

The J gene is TRBJ2-1, the V gene TRBV11-2, with D tentatively TRBD2 (6 bases). CDR1 and CDR2 from the germline V gene are SGHAT and FQNNGV. V gave up 5 bases and J gave up 10 bases, with 15 bases separating them. The CDR3 has 13 residues. The DNA of the CDR3 is TGTGCCAGCAGCGCGGCCCTCGCGGGGGAGCAGTTCTTC. The encoded protein is CASSAALAGEQFF.

The rearrangement uses TRBV7-2 and TRBJ1-2; 9 bases are a match to TRBD1. Per the germline V gene, CDR1 is SGHTA and CDR2 is FQGNSA. Trimming took 3 bases from V and 4 from J; bases not matched to a gene: 9. This CDR3 spans 16 amino acids. The CDR3 DNA follows: TGTGCCAGCAGCTTTACCCCACAGGGGGCGGGCTATGGCTACACCTTC. Its protein product is CASSFTPQGAGYGYTF.

V is TRBV20-1 and J is TRBJ1-2, with 10 bases lining up with TRBD1. CDR3 length equals 16 residues. Trimming at V came to 0 bases and at J to 3 bases, leaving 7 bases not matched to a gene. Germline CDR1 reads DFQATT; CDR2 reads SNEGSKA (reference sequence). The CDR3 reads CSARDKDRGYDYGYTF. In DNA, the CDR3 is TGCAGTGCTAGAGATAAGGACAGGGGGTACGACTATGGCTACACCTTC.

The chain employs TRBV6-6 and TRBJ2-1; perhaps D is TRBD1 or TRBD2 (5 bases each). Trimming shortened V by 7 bases and J by 4 bases, and 17 bases separated the two germline ends. Germline V lookup: CDR1 MNHNY, CDR2 SVGAGI (reference sequence). The CDR3 length is 15 residues. The CDR3 nucleotides read TGTGCCAGCACCTTGGACTCGGGGCGATACAATGAGCAGTTCTTC. It is translated as CASTLDSGRYNEQFF.

In its sample, this clonotype was seen a few times. The CDR3 sequence: CASSDRGSYNEQFF. The CDR3 DNA is TGTGCCAGCTCCGACAGGGGCTCCTACAATGAGCAGTTCTTC. V is TRBV6-2 or TRBV6-3 and J is TRBJ2-1, with 8 nucleotides matching TRBD1. The V and J ends lost 8 bases and 0 bases, in that order; junction bases with no gene match: 3. This CDR3 region has 14 residues. Per the germline V gene, CDR1 is MNHEY and CDR2 is SVGEGT.

The rearrangement links TRBV10-3 to TRBJ2-3, with 12 bases lining up with TRBD2. Germline CDR1 is ENHRY and CDR2 is SYGVKD. The CDR3 consists of 17 residues. J gave up 3 bases and V 5 bases, and 9 bases lay outside the gene matches. CDR3 loop: CAISQTRTSGMTDTQYF. Here the CDR3 DNA reads TGTGCCATCAGTCAGACGAGGACTAGCGGGATGACAGATACGCAGTATTTT.

The rearrangement uses TRBV20-1 and TRBJ2-3; D might be TRBD1 or TRBD2, each matching 5 bases. This CDR3 has 15 amino acids. Germline V CDR1 and CDR2: DFQATT, SNEGSKA (reference sequence). Trimming left V 6 bases short and J 1 base short, with 17 bases between. This CDR3 is CSAGSSGTGTDTQYF. CDR3 nucleotides: TGCAGTGCGGGGTCCTCGGGGACCGGCACAGATACGCAGTATTTT.

The rearrangement uses TRBV19 and TRBJ2-2; D is undetermined. The germline V and J ends were trimmed by 7 bases and 6 bases, with 9 bases remaining between them. Germline V gene sequence: CDR1 LNHDA, CDR2 SQIVND (reference sequence). This CDR3 region has 12 residues. The chain's CDR3 is CASMWGPGELFF. The DNA for the CDR3 is TGTGCCAGTATGTGGGGTCCCGGGGAGCTGTTTTTT.